This T cell receptor beta chain was documented in a study of blood T cell repertoires in COVID-19. Background on the study: Acute and convalescent COVID-19 samples came from the United States, Italy and Spain. Sources were T cells, B-cell-depleted T cells, or PBMCs; the material itself was cDNA or gDNA.

V lost 3 bases and J lost 4, with 3 bases in between. The CDR3 sequence is 11 residues long. Germline CDR1 MDHEN, CDR2 SYDVKM. The protocol was immunoSEQ multiplex PCR, while the TCRdb copy is restricted to in-frame clones and leaves out a portion. The data show about 33,000 clones, just over 85% seen once. The sequencing sample was made of peripheral blood. The chain employs TRBV28 and TRBJ1-1, with D unresolved. The TCR comes from a human donor in a cohort sampled during active COVID-19. Here the CDR3 DNA reads TGTGCCAGCAGTTTCCGCACTGAAGCTTTCTTT. Translated: CASSFRTEAFF.